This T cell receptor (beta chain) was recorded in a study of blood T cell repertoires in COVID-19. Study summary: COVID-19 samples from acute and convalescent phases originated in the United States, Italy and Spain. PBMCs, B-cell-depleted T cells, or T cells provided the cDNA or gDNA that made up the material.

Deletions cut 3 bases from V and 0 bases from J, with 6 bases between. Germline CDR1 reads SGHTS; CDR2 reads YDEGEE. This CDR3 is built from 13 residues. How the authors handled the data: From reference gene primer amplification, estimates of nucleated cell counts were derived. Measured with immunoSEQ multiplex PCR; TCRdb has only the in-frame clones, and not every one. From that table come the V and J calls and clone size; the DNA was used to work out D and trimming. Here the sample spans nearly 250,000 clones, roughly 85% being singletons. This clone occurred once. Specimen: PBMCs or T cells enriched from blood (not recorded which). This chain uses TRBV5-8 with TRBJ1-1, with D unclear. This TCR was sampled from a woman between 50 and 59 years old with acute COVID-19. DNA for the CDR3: TGTGCCAGCAGCTCCCAGTTGAACACTGAAGCTTTCTTT. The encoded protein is CASSSQLNTEAFF.